A single sample gave rise to the 10 T cell receptor beta chains below, sequenced in a study of T-cell memory formation after mild COVID-19. TCRdb called the 5' RACE reads again in MiXCR, with one record for every CDR3 protein. The sample carries approximately 500,000 distinct CDR3 sequences, around 27% recorded once. Sequences were obtained from PBMCs or a T cell subset sorted from them (not recorded which). These receptors originate from an adult woman who had mild COVID-19 (a few samples of this study predate the infection). Cell type and time point are not known.

This clonotype came up a few times. CDR3 loop: CASSPGTDTDTQYF. CDR3 bases: TGCGCCAGCAGCCCCGGGACAGACACTGATACGCAGTATTTT. The chain employs TRBV5-1 and TRBJ2-3; 7 positions agree with TRBD1. J gave up 6 bases and V 4 bases, and 8 bases lay outside the gene matches. Germline CDR1 reads SGHRS; CDR2 reads YFSETQ. The CDR3 runs to 14 residues.

This clonotype was picked up one time. The gene calls are TRBV27 and TRBJ2-4; D is unclear. Germline V CDR1 and CDR2: MNHEY, SMNVEV (reference sequence). V was trimmed by 0 bases and J by 6 bases, leaving 9 bases between them. There are 14 residues in the CDR3. CDR3 loop: CASSLSPGVNIQYF. CDR3 sequence (DNA): TGTGCCAGCAGTTTATCTCCAGGAGTAAACATTCAGTACTTC.

This chain links TRBV9 with TRBJ1-2, with no clear D. This CDR3 comprises 16 residues. The germline V and J ends were trimmed by 0 bases and 2 bases, with 14 bases remaining between them. CDR1 is SGDLS and CDR2 is YYNGEE in the germline V gene. The CDR3 region has the DNA TGTGCCAGCAGCGTAGGGACGTCAGTCTCCAACTATGGCTACACCTTC. It encodes CASSVGTSVSNYGYTF.

The V and J genes are TRBV6-6 and TRBJ1-5; unclear D gene. Trimming shortened V by 5 bases and J by 6 bases, and 14 bases separated the two germline ends. This CDR3 is 14 amino acids long. The germline V gene has CDR1 MNHNY and CDR2 SVGAGI (reference sequence). The CDR3 loop reads CASSPREILQPQHF. The CDR3 DNA is TGTGCCAGCAGTCCCCGGGAAATACTTCAGCCCCAGCATTTT.

This clonotype was counted only a few times. This chain links TRBV12-3 or TRBV12-4 with TRBJ2-2, with 7 bases fitting TRBD1. This CDR3 comprises 13 residues. V lost 5 bases to trimming and J lost 6 bases; unmatched junction nucleotides: 3. In DNA, the CDR3 is TGTGCCAGCAGTAAACAGGGGTCCGGGGAGCTGTTTTTT. Its protein product is CASSKQGSGELFF.

The chain links TRBV25-1 to TRBJ2-1; the D is unclear. The germline CDR1 and CDR2 sequences are MGHDK and SYGVNS. CDR3 length: 13 amino acids. CDR3 coding DNA: TGTGCAATTACGATCCCGGCTACGGGTGAGCAGTTCTTC. Its protein is CAITIPATGEQFF.

This clonotype was counted between two and nine times. J is TRBJ2-1 and V is TRBV20-1; no firm D call. Germline CDR1 DFQATT, CDR2 SNEGSKA (reference sequence). V was shortened by 5 bases and J by 0 bases, with 11 bases between the two germline ends. This CDR3 contains 14 residues. Here the CDR3 reads CSAPTHISYNEQFF. The CDR3 DNA is TGCAGTGCTCCAACTCATATCTCCTACAATGAGCAGTTCTTC.

This clonotype was counted at least ten times. The gene calls are TRBV10-3 and TRBJ2-7; possibly TRBD1 or TRBD2 for D (5 bases each). CDR1 ENHRY and CDR2 SYGVKD come from the germline V gene. The CDR3 is 13 amino acids. Trimming shortened V by 4 bases and J by 2 bases, and 9 bases separated the two germline ends. The CDR3 region has the DNA TGTGCCATCAGTGTGGGGACGACCTACGAGCAGTACTTC. Translated, it gives CAISVGTTYEQYF.

This chain links TRBV4-1 with TRBJ2-3; no firm D call. Per germline, CDR1 MGHRA and CDR2 YSYEKL. The CDR3 covers 15 residues. Trimming cost V 4 bases and J 2 bases, with 13 bases left between them. The CDR3 region has the DNA TGCGCCAGCAGCCGGTTAGACGGGTCCACAGATACGCAGTATTTT. Translation gives CASSRLDGSTDTQYF.

V and J are TRBV10-3 and TRBJ2-7, with 10 bases that match TRBD1. The CDR3 spans 14 residues. Germline lookup yields CDR1 ENHRY and CDR2 SYGVKD. The V and J ends lost 5 bases and 6 bases, in that order; junction bases with no gene match: 7. This CDR3 reads CAISPPGQGPEQYF. DNA of the CDR3: TGTGCCATCAGTCCCCCGGGACAGGGGCCCGAGCAGTACTTC.